These 30 T cell receptor beta chains share one sample of origin, sequenced in a study of blood T cells in healthy people across ages. PCR was performed a second time for about 6 to 12 cycles using a sample-barcoded 5' primer and a J-beta primer mix. A single record per CDR3 protein comes from TCRdb applying MiXCR to the 5' RACE reads. The sample contains some 700,000 distinct CDR3 sequences, 22% of which appear only once. Sequenced: blood. The source is a man in his sixties or seventies in good health.

The V call is TRBV29-1, the J call TRBJ2-4; D is unresolved. Trimming took 1 base from V and 2 from J, leaving 12 bases between them. Germline V gene lookup returns CDR1 SQVTM and CDR2 ANQGSEA. The CDR3 loop spans 15 amino acids. This CDR3 is CSVEVPGETKNIQYF. The DNA of the CDR3 is TGCAGCGTTGAAGTACCCGGAGAGACCAAAAACATTCAGTACTTC.

Note on this clonotype: This may be a read error, as it is one base from a much larger clone. V usage is TRBV14 and J usage is TRBJ1-1, with D unclear. CDR3 length: 11 amino acids. The germline V and J ends were trimmed by 1 base and 9 bases, with 6 bases remaining between them. Germline V gene lookup returns CDR1 SGHDN and CDR2 FVKESK. The CDR3 protein is CASSQVGKAFF. The DNA for the CDR3 is TGTGCCAGCAGCCAAGTAGGGAAAGCTTTCTTT.

This clonotype was picked up a small number of times. The chain carries TRBV3-1 and TRBJ1-1, with D uncertain. There are 14 residues in the CDR3. The V gene lost 1 base and the J gene lost 0 bases, with 6 bases spanning the gap. Looked up from germline, CDR1 is LGHDT and CDR2 is YNNKEL (reference sequence). CDR3 in DNA: TGTGCCAGCAGCCAAGGAGCAGTGAACACTGAAGCTTTCTTT. Protein product: CASSQGAVNTEAFF. The full variable domain, with the rest looked up from reference TRBV3-1 and TRBJ1-1, is DTAVSQTPKYLVTQMGNDKSIKCEQNLGHDTMYWYKQDSKKFLKIMFSYNNKELIINETVPNRFSPKSPDKAHLNLHINSLELGDSAVYFCASSQGAVNTEAFFGQGTRLTVV.

V gene TRBV5-1 combines with J gene TRBJ1-3, with a tentative D call TRBD1 (6 bases). With 0 bases removed from V and 8 bases from J, the gap between germline ends came to 12 bases. The CDR3 covers 14 residues. Germline V gene data show CDR1 as SGHRS and CDR2 as YFSETQ. CDR3 amino acids: CASSLDRVRDTIYF. In DNA, the CDR3 is TGCGCCAGCAGCTTGGACAGGGTGAGGGACACCATATATTTT.

This clonotype turned up a few times. The rearrangement joins TRBV28 to TRBJ2-1, with a weak D call TRBD2 (5 bases). The germline V gene encodes CDR1 MDHEN and CDR2 SYDVKM. The CDR3 loop spans 12 amino acids. V was pared by 6 bases and J by 8 bases, with 11 bases between. CDR3 protein: CASRGGGYEQFF. For the CDR3, the DNA is TGTGCCAGCAGAGGAGGCGGGTATGAGCAGTTCTTC.

V gene TRBV12-3 or TRBV12-4 combines with J gene TRBJ1-6; no reliable D call. The CDR3 contains 15 residues. The V gene lost 1 base and the J gene lost 5 bases, with 9 bases spanning the gap. This CDR3 reads CASSLGAVDNSPLHF. The CDR3 DNA reads as TGTGCCAGCAGTTTAGGGGCAGTAGATAATTCACCCCTCCACTTT.

In its sample, this clonotype was seen a few times. V and J are TRBV7-2 and TRBJ1-4; D call uncertain. The CDR3 spans 14 residues. The germline V gene has CDR1 SGHTA and CDR2 FQGNSA. The V end was cut by 5 bases, the J end by 7 bases, with 14 bases between. The chain's CDR3 is CASSPTGMSEKLFF. CDR3 sequence (DNA): TGTGCCAGCAGCCCGACGGGGATGAGTGAAAAACTGTTTTTT.

On this clonotype itself: The junction does not match germline at one end; this may be a read error. V gene TRBV29-1 combines with J gene TRBJ2-1; 7 bases agree with TRBD1. Germline loops: CDR1 SQVTM, CDR2 ANQGSEA. The CDR3 length is 16 residues. CDR3 amino acids: CSVIIGGPSSCNEQFF. CDR3 DNA: TGCAGCGTAATAATAGGGGGCCCGAGCTCCTGCAATGAGCAGTTCTTC.

This clonotype was seen repeatedly, ten times or more. In DNA, the CDR3 is TGTGCCAGCAGCTTCCGACCGACGAACTCCTACGAGCAGTACTTC. This sequence encodes CASSFRPTNSYEQYF. The V and J genes are TRBV7-8 and TRBJ2-7, with no clear D. The CDR3 has 15 amino acids. Trimming removed 3 bases from V and 0 bases from J, with 12 bases in between. The germline CDR1 and CDR2 sequences are SGHVS and FQNEAQ.

This clonotype occurred a few times. The rearrangement uses TRBV20-1 and TRBJ1-5; maybe TRBD1 (6 bases). CDR1 DFQATT and CDR2 SNEGSKA come from the germline V gene (reference sequence). This CDR3 is 13 amino acids long. The V and J ends lost 6 bases and 3 bases respectively, with 12 bases between them. The CDR3: CSAVDSPNQPQHF. CDR3 DNA: TGCAGTGCGGTGGACAGCCCCAATCAGCCCCAGCATTTT.

This chain joins TRBV12-3 or TRBV12-4 and TRBJ2-3, with D hard to call. With 4 bases removed from V and 3 bases from J, the gap between germline ends came to 11 bases. The CDR3 has 14 amino acids. The CDR3 loop reads CASSSLRETDTQYF. The CDR3 DNA reads as TGTGCCAGCAGTTCCCTACGAGAGACAGATACGCAGTATTTT.

This chain joins TRBV12-3 or TRBV12-4 and TRBJ2-2; D unclear. The V gene lost 2 bases and the J gene lost 2 bases, with 9 bases spanning the gap. This CDR3 has 15 residues. The CDR3 loop is CASSLKKPNTGELFF. In DNA, the CDR3 is TGTGCCAGCAGTTTAAAGAAACCTAACACCGGGGAGCTGTTTTTT.

The genes are TRBV5-1 and TRBJ1-6, with D maybe TRBD1 (5 bases). This CDR3 comprises 14 residues. The germline V gene has CDR1 SGHRS and CDR2 YFSETQ. The ends were cut back, 0 bases at V and 7 bases at J, with 8 bases in the middle. This CDR3 reads CASSLEGTNSPLHF. CDR3 coding DNA: TGCGCCAGCAGCTTGGAGGGGACCAATTCACCCCTCCACTTT. The variable domain in full, with the rest retrieved from reference TRBV5-1 and TRBJ1-6, is KAGVTQTPRYLIKTRGQQVTLSCSPISGHRSVSWYQQTPGQGLQFLFEYFSETQRNKGNFPGRFSGRQFSNSRSEMNVSTLELGDSALYLCASSLEGTNSPLHFGNGTRLTVT.

The chain uses TRBV7-2 and TRBJ2-7; D is possibly TRBD2 (6 bases). CDR3 length equals 13 residues. Germline V lookup: CDR1 SGHTA, CDR2 FQGNSA. V lost 5 bases and J 2 bases, leaving 10 bases between the germline ends. CDR3 bases: TGTGCCAGCAGCCGCCCGGGGGCCTACGAGCAGTACGTC. It codes for CASSRPGAYEQYV.

This clonotype turned up a few times. The chain couples TRBV12-3 or TRBV12-4 to TRBJ1-1; 8 bases are a match to TRBD1. This CDR3 has 14 residues. The ends lost 7 bases at V and 4 bases at J; junction bases unmatched: 8. The CDR3 DNA follows: TGTGCCAGCACCCCCAGACAGGGGATCACTGAAGCTTTCTTT. Translating gives CASTPRQGITEAFF.

At least ten counts were recorded for this clonotype. The rearrangement uses TRBV3-1 and TRBJ1-2, with D uncertain. V dropped 5 bases and J dropped 2 bases, with 6 bases sitting between them. This CDR3 has 12 amino acids. In germline, CDR1 is LGHDT, CDR2 YNNKEL (reference sequence). This CDR3 reads CASSLRNYGYTF. In nucleotides, the CDR3 is TGTGCCAGCAGCTTACGAAACTATGGCTACACCTTC.

The chain carries TRBV2 and TRBJ2-2; D is perhaps TRBD1 (6 bases). There are 15 residues in the CDR3. Germline V CDR1 and CDR2: SNHLY, FYNNEI. V lost 7 bases to trimming and J lost 1 base, with 13 bases between them. The CDR3 region has the DNA TGTGCCAGCATAGCCGGGACACTGAACACCGGGGAGCTGTTTTTT. Translating gives CASIAGTLNTGELFF.

The rearrangement uses TRBV6-5 and TRBJ2-7; 7 nucleotides agree with TRBD1. V dropped 6 bases and J dropped 2; count of bases not matched to a gene: 10. The germline CDR1 and CDR2 sequences are MNHEY and SVGAGI. This CDR3 contains 15 residues. The CDR3 coding sequence is TGTGCCAGCAGCCTCTCCGGACAGGACACCTACGAGCAGTACTTC. Translation gives CASSLSGQDTYEQYF.

This clonotype has more than one count but fewer than ten. J is TRBJ1-1 and V is TRBV27; a possible D gene is TRBD1 (5 bases). From germline, CDR1 is MNHEY and CDR2 SMNVEV (reference sequence). V was clipped by 0 bases and J by 10 bases, with 18 bases between them. CDR3 size: 15 residues. The CDR3 here is CASSLSSPPGPGAFF. The CDR3 coding sequence is TGTGCCAGCAGTTTATCGTCTCCTCCGGGACCGGGAGCTTTCTTT.

This sequence joins TRBV28 and TRBJ2-6, with 15 bases matching TRBD2. This CDR3 has 19 amino acids. V shed 5 bases, J shed 4 bases, and the junction held 9 bases outside the gene matches. Germline loops: CDR1 MDHEN, CDR2 SYDVKM. The CDR3 loop reads CASSRGLAGGPIGANVLTF. Written as DNA, the CDR3 is TGTGCCAGCAGTCGCGGACTAGCGGGGGGGCCGATCGGGGCCAACGTCCTGACTTTC. Full variable domain (remainder filled in from reference TRBV28 and TRBJ2-6): DVKVTQSSRYLVKRTGEKVFLECVQDMDHENMFWYRQDPGLGLRLIYFSYDVKMKEKGDIPEGYSVSREKKERFSLILESASTNQTSMYLCASSRGLAGGPIGANVLTFGAGSRLTVL.

This clonotype was seen a handful of times. The chain combines TRBV12-3 or TRBV12-4 with TRBJ2-2; D may be TRBD1 or TRBD2 (5 bases each). The CDR3 spans 14 residues. V lost 6 bases to trimming and J lost 4 bases, with 12 bases between them. The chain's CDR3 is CASSRDPATGELFF. In DNA, the CDR3 is TGTGCCAGCAGCCGGGACCCTGCCACCGGGGAGCTGTTTTTT.

The chain is built from TRBV6-4 and TRBJ2-1; TRBD1 aligns across 7 bases. J gave up 2 bases and V 0 bases, and 13 bases lay outside the gene matches. This CDR3 is 19 amino acids long. Per the germline V gene, CDR1 is MRHNA and CDR2 is SNTAGT. The CDR3 here is CASSDSGAGQAPTYNEQFF. The DNA of the CDR3 is TGTGCCAGCAGTGACTCAGGGGCAGGACAGGCACCTACCTACAATGAGCAGTTCTTC.

The table lists this clonotype with a few counts. A read error may be the cause here, since a much bigger clone is one base away. The chain employs TRBV18 and TRBJ1-4; perhaps TRBD1 as D (5 bases). Germline CDR1 reads KGHSH; CDR2 reads LQKENI. The CDR3 extends over 14 amino acids. Between the trimmed V and J ends, which lost 2 bases and 10 bases, there was a span of 14 bases. CDR3 amino acids: CASSPDGQRGKLFF. Here the CDR3 DNA reads TGTGCCAGCTCACCAGATGGACAACGCGGAAAACTGTTTTTT. Full variable domain (outside the CDR3, taken from reference TRBV18 and TRBJ1-4): NAGVMQNPRHLVRRRGQEARLRCSPMKGHSHVYWYRQLPEEGLKFMVYLQKENIIDESGMPKERFSAEFPKEGPSILRIQQVVRGDSAAYFCASSPDGQRGKLFFGSGTQLSVL.

This clonotype came up a few times. The gene calls are TRBV6-5 and TRBJ1-1, with a weak D call TRBD1 (5 bases). Trimming took off 0 bases at V and 5 bases at J, with 13 bases between the two ends. Germline-derived CDR1 and CDR2 are MNHEY and SVGAGI. The CDR3 is 15 amino acids. This CDR3 is CASSYSNEGLTEAFF. DNA for the CDR3: TGTGCCAGCAGTTACTCTAATGAGGGGTTGACTGAAGCTTTCTTT.

A few counts support this clonotype. The DNA of the CDR3 is TGTGCCAGCAGCCCCAGGACTACCTTTTGGGGCGAGAGCTACACCTTC. Its translation: CASSPRTTFWGESYTF. The J gene is TRBJ1-2, the V gene TRBV9; perhaps TRBD1 as D (5 bases). Germline V lookup: CDR1 SGDLS, CDR2 YYNGEE. The CDR3 runs to 16 residues. Trimming removed 4 bases from V and 9 bases from J, with 25 bases in between.

The J gene is TRBJ2-1, the V gene TRBV20-1; 8 nucleotides agree with TRBD2. The V gene's germline CDR1 is DFQATT and CDR2 SNEGSKA (reference sequence). There are 17 residues in the CDR3. J lost 6 bases, V lost 3 bases, and 16 bases had no gene match. DNA for the CDR3: TGCAGTGCTAGTACTGGACCGGGACTAGGTAAAGGCAATGAGCAGTTCTTC. This codes for CSASTGPGLGKGNEQFF.

DNA of the CDR3: TGCAGCGTTATTCGAGAGACTAGCACAGATACGCAGTATTTT. Its translation is CSVIRETSTDTQYF. The V gene is TRBV29-1, the J gene TRBJ2-3, with D uncertain. The CDR3 length is 14 residues. The germline gives CDR1 SQVTM, CDR2 ANQGSEA. The V end lost 5 bases, the J end lost 0 bases, and 12 bases lay between the germline ends.

This clonotype was observed many times. V is TRBV7-2 and J is TRBJ2-1, with D maybe TRBD1 (6 bases). The length of the CDR3 is 15 residues. Trimming pared 2 bases from V and 0 bases from J, leaving 8 bases between. Germline V gives CDR1 SGHTA, CDR2 FQGNSA. This CDR3 reads CASSLTGSSYNEQFF. The CDR3 region has the DNA TGTGCCAGCAGCTTAACAGGGAGCTCCTACAATGAGCAGTTCTTC.

The table lists this clonotype with many counts. The V call is TRBV6-2 or TRBV6-3, the J call TRBJ2-5; D is ambiguous. Trimming took 6 bases from V and 2 from J, leaving 7 bases between them. There are 12 residues in the CDR3. Germline CDR1 is MNHEY and CDR2 is SVGEGT. CDR3 protein: CASSYGQETQYF. DNA of the CDR3: TGTGCCAGCAGCTACGGTCAAGAGACCCAGTACTTC.

This clonotype was picked up a small number of times. V gene TRBV20-1 combines with J gene TRBJ1-1; D is perhaps TRBD1 (5 bases). Germline V gives CDR1 DFQATT, CDR2 SNEGSKA (reference sequence). CDR3 length equals 12 residues. V was trimmed by 1 base and J by 10 bases, leaving 13 bases between them. The CDR3 is CSARGGGRLAFF. DNA for the CDR3: TGCAGTGCTAGAGGGGGGGGACGTCTAGCTTTCTTT.